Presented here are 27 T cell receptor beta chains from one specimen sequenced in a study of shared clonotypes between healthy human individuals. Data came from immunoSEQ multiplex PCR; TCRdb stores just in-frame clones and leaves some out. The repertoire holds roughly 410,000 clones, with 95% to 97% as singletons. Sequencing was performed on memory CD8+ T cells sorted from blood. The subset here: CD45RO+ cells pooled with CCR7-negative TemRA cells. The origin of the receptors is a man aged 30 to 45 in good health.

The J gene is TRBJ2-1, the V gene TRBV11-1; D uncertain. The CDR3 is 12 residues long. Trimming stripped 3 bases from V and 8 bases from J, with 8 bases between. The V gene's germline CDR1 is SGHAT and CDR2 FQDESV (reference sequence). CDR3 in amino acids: CASSFGGDEQFF. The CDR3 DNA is TGTGCCAGCAGCTTTGGCGGCGATGAGCAGTTCTTC.

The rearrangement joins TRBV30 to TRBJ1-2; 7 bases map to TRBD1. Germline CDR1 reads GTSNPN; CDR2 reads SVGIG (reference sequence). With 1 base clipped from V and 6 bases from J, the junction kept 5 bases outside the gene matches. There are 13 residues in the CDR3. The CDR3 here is CAWSATGRDGYTF. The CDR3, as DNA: TGTGCCTGGAGTGCGACAGGGCGCGATGGCTACACCTTC.

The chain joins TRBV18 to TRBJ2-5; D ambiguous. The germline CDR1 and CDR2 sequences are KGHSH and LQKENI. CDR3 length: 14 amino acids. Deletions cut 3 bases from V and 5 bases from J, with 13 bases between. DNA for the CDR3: TGTGCCAGCTCACCTCAAAAGGGCCGGGAGACCCAGTACTTC. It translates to CASSPQKGRETQYF.

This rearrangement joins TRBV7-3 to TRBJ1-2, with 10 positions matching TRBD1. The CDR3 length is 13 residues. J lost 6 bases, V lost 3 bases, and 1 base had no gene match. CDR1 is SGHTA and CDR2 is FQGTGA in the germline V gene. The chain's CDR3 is CASSFDRGHGYTF. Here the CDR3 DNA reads TGTGCCAGCAGCTTTGACAGGGGGCATGGCTACACCTTC.

CDR3 DNA sequence: TGTGCCAGCAGTTTCGGGCAGGTCAACGAGCAGTACTTC. Translating gives CASSFGQVNEQYF. The chain recombines TRBV28 with TRBJ2-7; no clear D. The germline V and J ends were trimmed by 3 bases and 5 bases, with 11 bases remaining between them. Germline V gene data show CDR1 as MDHEN and CDR2 as SYDVKM. The CDR3 has 13 amino acids.

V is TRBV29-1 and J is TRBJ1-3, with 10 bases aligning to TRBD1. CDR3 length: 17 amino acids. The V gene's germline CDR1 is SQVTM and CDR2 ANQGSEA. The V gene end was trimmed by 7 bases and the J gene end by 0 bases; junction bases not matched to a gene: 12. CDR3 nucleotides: TGCAGCGCGCGGACAGGGGGAAGTAAGAACTCTGGAAACACCATATATTTT. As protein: CSARTGGSKNSGNTIYF.

The CDR3 coding sequence is TGTGCCAGCAGCTTGGCCCAGGGGGCTGAGACAGATACGCAGTATTTT. Translating gives CASSLAQGAETDTQYF. The rearrangement links TRBV5-6 to TRBJ2-3; 8 positions match TRBD1. This CDR3 has 16 amino acids. Losses at the gene ends were 0 bases for V and 3 bases for J; bases not matched to a gene: 6. Germline V lookup: CDR1 SGHDT, CDR2 YYEEEE.

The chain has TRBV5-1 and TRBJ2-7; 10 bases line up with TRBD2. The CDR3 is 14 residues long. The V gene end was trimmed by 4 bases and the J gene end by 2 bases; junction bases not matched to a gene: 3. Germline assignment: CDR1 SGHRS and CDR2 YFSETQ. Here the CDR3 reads CASSEGLAAYEQYF. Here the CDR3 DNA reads TGCGCCAGCAGCGAAGGACTAGCGGCCTACGAGCAGTACTTC.

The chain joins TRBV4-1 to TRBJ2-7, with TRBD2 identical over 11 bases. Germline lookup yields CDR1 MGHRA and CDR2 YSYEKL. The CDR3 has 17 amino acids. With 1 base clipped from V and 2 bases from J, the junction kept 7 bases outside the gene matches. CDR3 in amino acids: CASSQVLTSGNTYEQYF. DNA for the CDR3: TGCGCCAGCAGCCAAGTTTTGACTAGCGGGAATACCTACGAGCAGTACTTC.

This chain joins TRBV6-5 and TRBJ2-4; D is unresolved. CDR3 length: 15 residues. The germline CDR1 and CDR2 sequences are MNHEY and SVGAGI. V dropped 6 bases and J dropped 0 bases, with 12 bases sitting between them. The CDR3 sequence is CASSPFVLAKNIQYF. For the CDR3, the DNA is TGTGCCAGCAGCCCCTTTGTGTTAGCCAAAAACATTCAGTACTTC.

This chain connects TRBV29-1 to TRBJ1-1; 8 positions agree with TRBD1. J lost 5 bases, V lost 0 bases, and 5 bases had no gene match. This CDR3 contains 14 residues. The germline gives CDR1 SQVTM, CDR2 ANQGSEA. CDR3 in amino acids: CSVEDPRGRTEAFF. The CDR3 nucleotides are TGCAGCGTTGAAGATCCCAGGGGGCGGACTGAAGCTTTCTTT.

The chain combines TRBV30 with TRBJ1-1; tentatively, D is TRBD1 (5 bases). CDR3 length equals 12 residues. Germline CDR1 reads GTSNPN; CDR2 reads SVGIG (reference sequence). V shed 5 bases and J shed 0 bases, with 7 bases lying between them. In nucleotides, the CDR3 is TGTGCCTGGGACAGACTGAACACTGAAGCTTTCTTT. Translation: CAWDRLNTEAFF.

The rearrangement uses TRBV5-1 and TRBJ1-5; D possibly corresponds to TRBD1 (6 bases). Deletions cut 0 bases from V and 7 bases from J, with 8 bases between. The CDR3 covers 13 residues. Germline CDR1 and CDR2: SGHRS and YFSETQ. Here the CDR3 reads CASSLVTGQPQHF. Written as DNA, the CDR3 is TGCGCCAGCAGCTTGGTTACAGGGCAGCCCCAGCATTTT.

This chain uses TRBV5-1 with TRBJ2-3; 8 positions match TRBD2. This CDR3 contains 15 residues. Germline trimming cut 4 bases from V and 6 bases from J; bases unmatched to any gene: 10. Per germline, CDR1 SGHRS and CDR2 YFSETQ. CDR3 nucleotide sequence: TGCGCCAGCAGCACAGGGCCTAGCGGGTTGGATACGCAGTATTTT. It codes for CASSTGPSGLDTQYF.

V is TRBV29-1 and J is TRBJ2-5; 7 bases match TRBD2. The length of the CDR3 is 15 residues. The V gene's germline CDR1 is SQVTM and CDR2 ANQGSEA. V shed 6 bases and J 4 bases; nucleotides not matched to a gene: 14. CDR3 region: CSVTLGAGVRETQYF. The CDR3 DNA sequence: TGCAGCGTGACCCTTGGGGCGGGAGTTCGAGAGACCCAGTACTTC.

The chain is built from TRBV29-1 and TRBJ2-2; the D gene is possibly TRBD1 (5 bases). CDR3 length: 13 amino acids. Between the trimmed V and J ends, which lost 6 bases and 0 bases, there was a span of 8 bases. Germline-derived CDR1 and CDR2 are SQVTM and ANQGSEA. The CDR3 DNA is TGCAGCGTCCGGACACCGAACACCGGGGAGCTGTTTTTT. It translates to CSVRTPNTGELFF.

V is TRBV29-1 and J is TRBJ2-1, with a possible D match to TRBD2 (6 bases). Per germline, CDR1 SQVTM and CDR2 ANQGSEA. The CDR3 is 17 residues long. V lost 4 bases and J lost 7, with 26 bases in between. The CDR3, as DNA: TGCAGCGTTGGGGGGGACCACCTTTTCTCGTTATTAAATGAGCAGTTCTTC. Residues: CSVGGDHLFSLLNEQFF.

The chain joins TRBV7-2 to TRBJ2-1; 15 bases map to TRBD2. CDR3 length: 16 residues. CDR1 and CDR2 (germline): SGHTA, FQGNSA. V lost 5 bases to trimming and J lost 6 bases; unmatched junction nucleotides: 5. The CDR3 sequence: CASSPRTSGRANEQFF. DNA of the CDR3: TGTGCCAGCAGCCCCCGGACTAGCGGGAGGGCCAATGAGCAGTTCTTC.

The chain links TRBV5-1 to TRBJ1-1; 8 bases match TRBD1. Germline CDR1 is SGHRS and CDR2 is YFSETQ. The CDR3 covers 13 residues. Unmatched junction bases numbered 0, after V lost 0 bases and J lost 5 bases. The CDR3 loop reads CASSLGTGTEAFF. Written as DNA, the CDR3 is TGCGCCAGCAGCTTGGGGACAGGGACTGAAGCTTTCTTT. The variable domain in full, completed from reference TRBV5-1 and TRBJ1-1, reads KAGVTQTPRYLIKTRGQQVTLSCSPISGHRSVSWYQQTPGQGLQFLFEYFSETQRNKGNFPGRFSGRQFSNSRSEMNVSTLELGDSALYLCASSLGTGTEAFFGQGTRLTVV.

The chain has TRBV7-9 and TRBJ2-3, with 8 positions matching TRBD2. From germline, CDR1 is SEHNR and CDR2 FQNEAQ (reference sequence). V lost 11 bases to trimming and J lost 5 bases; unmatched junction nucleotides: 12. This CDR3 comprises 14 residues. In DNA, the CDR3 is TGTGCCGGTTTCGAAGTAGCGGGATTAGATACGCAGTATTTT. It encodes CAGFEVAGLDTQYF.

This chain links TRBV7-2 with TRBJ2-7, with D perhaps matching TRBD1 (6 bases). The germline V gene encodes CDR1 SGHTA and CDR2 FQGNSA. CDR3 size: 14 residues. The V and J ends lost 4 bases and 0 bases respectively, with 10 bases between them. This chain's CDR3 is CASSSTGSSYEQYF. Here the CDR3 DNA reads TGTGCCAGCAGCTCAACAGGGAGCTCCTACGAGCAGTACTTC.

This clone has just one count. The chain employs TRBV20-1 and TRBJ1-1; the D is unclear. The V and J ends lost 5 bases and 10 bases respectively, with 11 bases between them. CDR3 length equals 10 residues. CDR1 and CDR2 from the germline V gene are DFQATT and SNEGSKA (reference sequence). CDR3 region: CSAQLARAFF. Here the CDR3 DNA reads TGCAGTGCTCAACTAGCTCGAGCTTTCTTT.

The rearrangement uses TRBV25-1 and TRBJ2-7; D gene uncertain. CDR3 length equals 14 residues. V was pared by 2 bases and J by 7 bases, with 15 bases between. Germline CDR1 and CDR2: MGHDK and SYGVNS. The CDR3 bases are TGTGCCAGCAGTGAACTGTTTTTATTAGGTGAGCAGTACTTC. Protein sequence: CASSELFLLGEQYF.

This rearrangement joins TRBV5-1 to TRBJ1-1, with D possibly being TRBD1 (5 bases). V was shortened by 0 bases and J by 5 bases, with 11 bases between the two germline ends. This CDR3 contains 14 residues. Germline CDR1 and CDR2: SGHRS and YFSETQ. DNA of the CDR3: TGCGCCAGCAGCTTGGTGGGGGGTGCGACTGAAGCTTTCTTT. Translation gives CASSLVGGATEAFF.

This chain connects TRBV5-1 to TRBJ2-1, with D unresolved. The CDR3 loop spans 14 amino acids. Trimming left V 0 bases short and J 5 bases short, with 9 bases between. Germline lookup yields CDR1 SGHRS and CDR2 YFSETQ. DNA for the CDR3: TGCGCCAGCAGCTTGGTTTTGGACGACAATGAGCAGTTCTTC. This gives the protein CASSLVLDDNEQFF. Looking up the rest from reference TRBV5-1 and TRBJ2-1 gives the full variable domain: KAGVTQTPRYLIKTRGQQVTLSCSPISGHRSVSWYQQTPGQGLQFLFEYFSETQRNKGNFPGRFSGRQFSNSRSEMNVSTLELGDSALYLCASSLVLDDNEQFFGPGTRLTVL.

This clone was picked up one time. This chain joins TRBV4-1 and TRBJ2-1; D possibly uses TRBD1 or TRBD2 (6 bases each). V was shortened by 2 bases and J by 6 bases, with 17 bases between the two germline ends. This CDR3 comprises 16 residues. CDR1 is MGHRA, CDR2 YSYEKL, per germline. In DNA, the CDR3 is TGCGCCAGCAGCCAACGGGAAGGGGGGTGGAGCAATGAGCAGTTCTTC. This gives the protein CASSQREGGWSNEQFF.

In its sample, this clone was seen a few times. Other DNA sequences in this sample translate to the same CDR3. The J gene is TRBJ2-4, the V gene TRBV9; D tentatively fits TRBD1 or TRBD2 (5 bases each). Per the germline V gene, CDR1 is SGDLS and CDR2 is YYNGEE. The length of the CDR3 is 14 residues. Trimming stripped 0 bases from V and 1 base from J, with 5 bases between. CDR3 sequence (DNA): TGTGCCAGCAGCGTAGGGGGGGCCAAAAACATTCAGTACTTC. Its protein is CASSVGGAKNIQYF. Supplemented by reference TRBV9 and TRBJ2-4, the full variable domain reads DSGVTQTPKHLITATGQRVTLRCSPRSGDLSVYWYQQSLDQGLQFLIQYYNGEERAKGNILERFSAQQFPDLHSELNLSSLELGDSALYFCASSVGGAKNIQYFGAGTRLSVL.